Listed below are T cell receptor beta chains from one sample, sequenced in a study of response to subunit inactivated influenza vaccine. TCRdb recomputed calls from the RT-PCR reads with MiXCR, one row per CDR3 protein. Among fewer than 400,000 distinct CDR3 sequences listed, 20% to 25% were seen once. This specimen was PBMCs from blood, taken about 20 months after vaccination. These receptors were taken from a man between 50 and 69 years old who received an inactivated influenza vaccine. Both conserved end residues are part of each CDR3. A D gene is named only where the DNA matches it firmly. Not all rows give a size; the values are once, few, many and, for expanded clones, a class.

V	D	J	size	DNA	CDR3
TRBV7-2	.	TRBJ1-3	many	TGTGCCAGCACAAGCGCGGGGGTTCGAAACACCATATATTTT	CASTSAGVRNTIYF
TRBV18	TRBD1	TRBJ1-1	.	TGTGCCAGCTCACCCGCCGACAGGGGTTACACTGAAGCTTTCTTT	CASSPADRGYTEAFF
TRBV6-2/TRBV6-3	.	TRBJ2-1	.	TGCGCCAGCAGTTACTCGACGACCAATGAGCAGTTCTTC	CASSYSTTNEQFF
TRBV11-1	.	TRBJ2-4	few	TGTGCCAGCAGCTTAGGGGGTAACATTCAGTACTTC	CASSLGGNIQYF
TRBV6-1	.	TRBJ1-2	few	TGTGCCAGCAGTGAAGTTCTGTGGTATGGCTACACCTTC	CASSEVLWYGYTF
TRBV12-3/TRBV12-4	.	TRBJ2-5	.	TGTGCCAGCAGCGAACGGGAGACCCAGTACTTC	CASSERETQYF
TRBV4-3	.	TRBJ1-5	.	TGCGCCAGCAGCCAAGCTTGGCAGGATCAGCCCCAGCATTTT	CASSQAWQDQPQHF
TRBV19	.	TRBJ1-4	few	TGTGCCAGTAGTATTGGGGTAGCCTCTAATGAAAAACTGTTTTTT	CASSIGVASNEKLFF
TRBV5-1	.	TRBJ2-1	many	TGCGCCAGCACTAAGGGACCCCCATACAATGAGCAGTTCTTC	CASTKGPPYNEQFF
TRBV7-2	TRBD1	TRBJ2-7	.	TGTGCCAGCAGCTATCAACCGGGACAGTCCTACGAGCAGTACTTC	CASSYQPGQSYEQYF
TRBV20-1	.	TRBJ2-7	.	TGCAGTGCTGCCCCGGCACAGGCTTCCTACGAGCAGTACTTC	CSAAPAQASYEQYF
TRBV5-1	.	TRBJ2-1	.	TGCGCCAGCAGCCTCGGGACCGTAGGGGGGTACCTCTACAATGAGCAGTTCTTC	CASSLGTVGGYLYNEQFF
TRBV15	.	TRBJ2-5	once	TGTGCCACCAGCAGGCGGAGCAGGGACGAGACCCAGTACTTC	CATSRRSRDETQYF
TRBV12-3/TRBV12-4	TRBD1	TRBJ2-1	.	TGTGCCAGCAGTGCCAGGACAGGACGCTCCTACAATGAGCAGTTCTTC	CASSARTGRSYNEQFF
TRBV18	.	TRBJ1-2	.	TGTGCCAGCTCACCGGAGGGCGGGAACTATGGCTACACCTTC	CASSPEGGNYGYTF
TRBV7-8	TRBD2	TRBJ2-1	few	TGTGCCAGCAGCCTGGGACTAGCGGGATATCAATCCAAAAACAATGAGCAGTTCTTC	CASSLGLAGYQSKNNEQFF
TRBV30	.	TRBJ2-1	few	TGTGCCTGGAGTAAGCCGGGACTTCAATTGATCTTC	CAWSKPGLQLIF
TRBV6-1	TRBD1	TRBJ1-2	.	TGTGCCAGCAGCCGGACAGGCCCGGGAGGCTACACCTTC	CASSRTGPGGYTF
TRBV5-1	.	TRBJ2-3	.	TGCGCCAGCAGCTTGGAATGGACAGATACGCAGTATTTT	CASSLEWTDTQYF
TRBV20-1	.	TRBJ1-6	few	TGCAGTGCTAGTAAGGGCAGGAGCTCCTATAATTCACCCCTCCACTTT	CSASKGRSSYNSPLHF
TRBV7-2	TRBD1	TRBJ1-2	.	TGTGCCAGCAGCCCCCCCGGGACAGGAGGGATCTATGGCTACACCTTC	CASSPPGTGGIYGYTF
TRBV12-3/TRBV12-4	.	TRBJ1-3	.	TGTGCCAGCAGTAACGACAGACCAGGAAACACCATATATTTT	CASSNDRPGNTIYF
TRBV2	.	TRBJ2-3	.	TGTGCCAGCAGTTTGCAGACTACCCGCACAGATACGCAGTATTTT	CASSLQTTRTDTQYF
TRBV18	.	TRBJ1-2	many	TGTGCCAGCTCACCACGGGAGGTTCTTGGCTACACCTTC	CASSPREVLGYTF
TRBV5-1	TRBD2	TRBJ2-1	once	TGCGCCAGCAGCCCCGGGACTAGCGGGATTGAGCAGTTCTTC	CASSPGTSGIEQFF
TRBV4-3	.	TRBJ2-1	.	TGCGCCAGCAGCCAAGACCCTAGCCCATTAAATGAGCAGTTCTTC	CASSQDPSPLNEQFF
TRBV29-1	TRBD1	TRBJ2-7	few	TGCAGCGTTAGGGACAGGCGGGCCTACGAGCAGTACTTC	CSVRDRRAYEQYF
TRBV19	.	TRBJ2-3	.	TGTGCCAGTAGCCAGCGGGCCGACCACCGCACAGATACGCAGTATTTT	CASSQRADHRTDTQYF
TRBV30	.	TRBJ2-7	.	TGTGCCTGGAGTCCCGGGACACTTGCCTACGAGCAGTACTTC	CAWSPGTLAYEQYF
TRBV28	.	TRBJ2-1	.	TGTGCCAGCACCCGGGAAAGAGAGCAGTTCTTC	CASTREREQFF
TRBV4-2	.	TRBJ1-5	few	TGTGCCAGCAGCCAAGACTCGGGCCGGAGCAATCAGCCCCAGCATTTT	CASSQDSGRSNQPQHF
TRBV10-3	.	TRBJ2-7	.	TGTGCCATCAGCCCGGACGGAGCCTACGAGCAGTACTTC	CAISPDGAYEQYF
TRBV18	.	TRBJ2-7	.	TGTGCCAGCTCACCAAGCCCGCCCAACGAGCAGTACTTC	CASSPSPPNEQYF
TRBV24-1	.	TRBJ1-2	few	TGTGCCACCAGTGGGCCGTCGAGAGGCTACACCTTC	CATSGPSRGYTF
TRBV10-3	.	TRBJ2-3	.	TGTGCCACCAGGCCCGGTAGCACAGATACGCAGTATTTT	CATRPGSTDTQYF
TRBV6-6	.	TRBJ2-2	.	TGTGCCAGCAGTAGGACAAACGGGGAGCTGTTTTTT	CASSRTNGELFF
TRBV5-6	.	TRBJ2-3	few	TGTGCCAGCAGCTATGATCCGGGCCCACCTAGCACAGATACGCAGTATTTT	CASSYDPGPPSTDTQYF
TRBV20-1	TRBD2	TRBJ2-1	.	TGCAGTGCTACCCGTAGCGGGAGGGCCGCTAATGAGCAGTTCTTC	CSATRSGRAANEQFF
TRBV3-1	.	TRBJ1-6	few	TGTGCCAGCAGTCGGGATCGGTGGAATTCACCCCTCCACTTT	CASSRDRWNSPLHF
TRBV20-1	.	TRBJ2-7	.	TGCAGTGCTAGAGATCTCAGGGAACTCCTTGAGCAGTACTTC	CSARDLRELLEQYF
TRBV7-8	TRBD1	TRBJ2-2	many	TGTGCCAGCAGCTCCTCGGACAGGGGGCCGACCGGGGAGCTGTTTTTT	CASSSSDRGPTGELFF
TRBV20-1	.	TRBJ2-5	few	TGCAGTGCTAGAGGGACAGTACAAGAGACCCAGTACTTC	CSARGTVQETQYF
TRBV7-8	.	TRBJ1-3	.	TGTGCCAGCAGCTTAGAGTATATGGTGGGCAGGGGAGGAAACACCATATATTTT	CASSLEYMVGRGGNTIYF
TRBV4-1	.	TRBJ2-7	few	TGCGCCAGCAGCCAAGATGGGCCCCAGTACTTC	CASSQDGPQYF
TRBV12-3/TRBV12-4	.	TRBJ1-1	few	TGTGCCAGCAGCCGGTCTGGGGGGAACACTGAAGCTTTCTTT	CASSRSGGNTEAFF
TRBV18	TRBD1	TRBJ1-5	.	TGTGCCAGCTCAGAGGACAGGGGGCTTCAGCCCCAGCATTTT	CASSEDRGLQPQHF
TRBV2	.	TRBJ2-3	.	TGTGCCAGCAGGGCCAATACGCAGTATTTT	CASRANTQYF
TRBV7-2	.	TRBJ1-4	.	TGTGCCAGCAGCCCGACAAGTTTAACTAATGAAAAACTGTTTTTT	CASSPTSLTNEKLFF
TRBV28	.	TRBJ2-1	few	TGTGCCAGCAGCCGGGACCACAATGAGCAGTTCTTC	CASSRDHNEQFF
TRBV12-3/TRBV12-4	TRBD2	TRBJ2-2	.	TGTGCCAGCAGTTTAGGAGACGGGGGGGCCTTCACCGGGGAGCTGTTTTTT	CASSLGDGGAFTGELFF